This TCR beta chain was recovered during a study of glioma-infiltrating T cells after dendritic cell vaccination. The overall study: Patients had newly diagnosed or recurrent glioblastoma and received dendritic cell vaccines.

Time point described: after dendritic cell vaccination, including at tumor progression/relapse. None of the glioblastoma patients had an isocitrate dehydrogenase mutation. TCRB CDR3 was amplified from 2 ug genomic DNA or less. Amplification used 60 V beta primers and 13 J beta primers. Assay used: immunoSEQ multiplex PCR; TCRdb lists only in-frame clones, some missing. The repertoire holds around 100,000 clones, with 83% as singletons. The CDR3 loop spans 14 amino acids. Trimming pared 0 bases from V and 0 bases from J, leaving 5 bases between. The germline V gene has CDR1 SGHRS and CDR2 YFSETQ. Sequencing was performed on blood, taken after dendritic cell vaccination. V and J are TRBV5-1 and TRBJ2-3; tentative D call: TRBD1 (5 bases). This receptor was identified in a human donor with glioblastoma. DNA of the CDR3: TGCGCCAGCAGCTTGGAGGGGAGCACAGATACGCAGTATTTT. Translation gives CASSLEGSTDTQYF.